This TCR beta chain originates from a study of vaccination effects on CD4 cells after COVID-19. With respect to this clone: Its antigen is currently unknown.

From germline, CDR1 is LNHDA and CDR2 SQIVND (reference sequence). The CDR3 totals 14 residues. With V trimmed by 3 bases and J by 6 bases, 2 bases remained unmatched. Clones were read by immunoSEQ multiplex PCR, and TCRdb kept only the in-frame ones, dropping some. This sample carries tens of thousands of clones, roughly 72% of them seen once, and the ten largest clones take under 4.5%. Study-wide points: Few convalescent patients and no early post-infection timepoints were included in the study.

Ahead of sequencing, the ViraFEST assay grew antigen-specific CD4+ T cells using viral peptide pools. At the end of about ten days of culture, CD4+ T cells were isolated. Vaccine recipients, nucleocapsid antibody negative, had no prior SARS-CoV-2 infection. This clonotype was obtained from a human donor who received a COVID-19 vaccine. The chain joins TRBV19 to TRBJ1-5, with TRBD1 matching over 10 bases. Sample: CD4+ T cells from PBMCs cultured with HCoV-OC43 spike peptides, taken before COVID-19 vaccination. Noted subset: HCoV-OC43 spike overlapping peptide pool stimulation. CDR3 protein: CASSIRQGAQPQHF. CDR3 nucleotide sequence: TGTGCCAGTAGTATTAGACAGGGGGCTCAGCCCCAGCATTTT.